These 26 T cell receptor beta chains came from one sample sequenced in a study of blood T cell repertoires in COVID-19 (dated by TCRdb to the early 2020s). The method was the immunoSEQ multiplex PCR assay. TCRdb provides this immuneACCESS table in a form limited to in-frame rearrangements. Some clones are lacking; in checked studies, under half of them reflect an unresolved V gene, and why the rest are absent is not known. This sample comprises 300,000 to 350,000 clones, approximately 83% of them detected only once. The ten most abundant clones make up 2.2% of the sample. Sample: PBMCs or T cells enriched from blood (not recorded which). The source of these receptors is a man in his thirties or forties who had recovered from COVID-19.

The chain is built from TRBV11-3 and TRBJ2-1; 8 positions match TRBD1. Per the germline V gene, CDR1 is SGHNT and CDR2 is YENEEA. The V segment lost 5 bases and the J segment 5 bases; nucleotides outside the gene matches: 8. This CDR3 comprises 15 residues. CDR3 coding DNA: TGTGCCAGCAGCCCCGGACAGGGCTGGGACAATGAGCAGTTCTTC. It specifies CASSPGQGWDNEQFF.

The V gene is TRBV3-1 (or the pseudogene TRBV3-2), the J gene TRBJ1-6; maybe TRBD1 (5 bases). Germline V lookup: CDR1 LGHDT, CDR2 YNNKEL (reference sequence). The V end lost 3 bases, the J end lost 8 bases, and 17 bases lay between the germline ends. CDR3 length: 16 amino acids. This CDR3 is CASSHVGQGRDSPLHF. CDR3 in DNA: TGTGCCAGCAGCCATGTCGGTCAGGGAAGGGATTCACCCCTCCACTTT.

The genes are TRBV3-1 (or the pseudogene TRBV3-2) and TRBJ2-7, with D possibly matching TRBD1 (7 bases). The CDR3 has 14 amino acids. CDR1 and CDR2 from the germline V gene are LGHDT and YNNKEL (reference sequence). Trimming took off 2 bases at V and 0 bases at J, with 8 bases between the two ends. CDR3 coding DNA: TGTGCCAGCAGCCAACAGGGGGGCTCCTACGAGCAGTACTTC. Protein sequence: CASSQQGGSYEQYF.

The genes are TRBV24-1 and TRBJ2-1, with a possible D match to TRBD1 (6 bases). The CDR3 consists of 13 residues. Germline V gives CDR1 KGHDR, CDR2 SFDVKD. V was trimmed by 3 bases and J by 11 bases, leaving 13 bases between them. CDR3 coding DNA: TGTGCCACCAGTGATATACTGGACAGCCAGCAGTTCTTC. Its protein product is CATSDILDSQQFF.

This chain uses TRBV29-1 with TRBJ2-3; D unclear. This CDR3 has 14 amino acids. In germline, CDR1 is SQVTM, CDR2 ANQGSEA. Trimming cost V 2 bases and J 4 bases, with 13 bases left between them. CDR3 coding DNA: TGCAGCGTTGAATCGGTGGGCGATGCAGATACGCAGTATTTT. This translates into CSVESVGDADTQYF.

The J gene is TRBJ1-2, the V gene TRBV6-6; 8 bases align to TRBD1. The germline gives CDR1 MNHNY, CDR2 SVGAGI (reference sequence). V lost 0 bases, J lost 4 bases, and 4 bases stayed unmatched. The CDR3 length is 15 residues. CDR3 in amino acids: CASSYSQTGAYGYTF. The CDR3 bases are TGTGCCAGCAGTTACTCTCAGACAGGGGCCTATGGCTACACCTTC.

This clone has only a few counts. V is TRBV29-1 and J is TRBJ2-2, with a possible D match to TRBD1 (5 bases). V lost 8 bases to trimming and J lost 0 bases, with 16 bases between them. The germline V gene has CDR1 SQVTM and CDR2 ANQGSEA. The CDR3 is 15 amino acids. The DNA for the CDR3 is TGCAGCCCAAAGATCGACAGTCCGAACACCGGGGAGCTGTTTTTT. Translated, it gives CSPKIDSPNTGELFF.

Here the CDR3 DNA reads TGTGCCAGTAACTCTCCCGGGGGAGCTTTCGGAGGGCCCCAGCATTTT. This gives the protein CASNSPGGAFGGPQHF. V gene TRBV19 combines with J gene TRBJ1-5; possibly TRBD1 for D (5 bases). The CDR3 covers 16 residues. Germline CDR1 is LNHDA and CDR2 is SQIVND (reference sequence). V was trimmed by 7 bases and J by 9 bases, leaving 25 bases between them.

The chain carries TRBV11-2 and TRBJ1-2; D is uncertain. Per germline, CDR1 SGHAT and CDR2 FQNNGV. The V end lost 5 bases, the J end lost 4 bases, and 20 bases lay between the germline ends. This CDR3 contains 16 residues. The CDR3 DNA follows: TGTGCCAGCAGCCCAAGGGCTGGGCCGGGGTCCTATGGCTACACCTTC. This sequence encodes CASSPRAGPGSYGYTF.

The gene calls are TRBV10-2 and TRBJ1-3; D is unresolved. V lost 7 bases and J lost 4, with 11 bases in between. The CDR3 loop spans 13 amino acids. Germline loops: CDR1 WSHSY, CDR2 SAAADI. CDR3 nucleotides: TGCGCCAGCACCCGGGGTGAAGGAAACACCATATATTTT. Translation: CASTRGEGNTIYF.

The chain employs TRBV9 and TRBJ2-5, with D tentatively TRBD2 (6 bases). Per germline, CDR1 SGDLS and CDR2 YYNGEE. Trimming stripped 2 bases from V and 5 bases from J, with 19 bases between. This CDR3 region has 16 residues. As DNA, the CDR3 is TGTGCCAGCAGCGTCCGGACAACCCGCGGGGACGAGACCCAGTACTTC. Translation gives CASSVRTTRGDETQYF.

The V call is TRBV12-3 or TRBV12-4, the J call TRBJ1-2; 7 bases are shared with TRBD1. Trimming cost V 4 bases and J 8 bases; bases outside gene matches: 4. This CDR3 region has 12 residues. The CDR3: CASSSGQSGYTF. Here the CDR3 DNA reads TGTGCCAGCAGTTCGGGACAGTCGGGCTACACCTTC.

This clone was seen only once. The J gene is TRBJ1-3, the V gene TRBV7-3, with D tentatively TRBD1 (5 bases). CDR1 SGHTA and CDR2 FQGTGA come from the germline V gene. V lost 5 bases and J 4 bases, leaving 15 bases between the germline ends. This CDR3 comprises 15 residues. The CDR3 region has the DNA TGTGCCAGCAGCCTCTCAGGGTCACGAGGAAACACCATATATTTT. It translates to CASSLSGSRGNTIYF.

The chain is built from TRBV5-1 and TRBJ2-2; 9 bases align to TRBD1. J lost 5 bases, V lost 5 bases, and 7 bases had no gene match. In germline, CDR1 is SGHRS, CDR2 YFSETQ. CDR3 length: 15 residues. The CDR3 loop is CASRLQGAGTGELFF. The CDR3 region has the DNA TGCGCCAGCAGACTACAGGGGGCGGGGACCGGGGAGCTGTTTTTT.

The rearrangement joins TRBV3-1 (or the pseudogene TRBV3-2) to TRBJ1-1, with 8 positions matching TRBD1. In germline, CDR1 is LGHDT, CDR2 YNNKEL (reference sequence). The CDR3 length is 15 residues. V lost 4 bases and J lost 4; bases outside the gene matches: 8. CDR3 amino acids: CASSLLRTGGTEAFF. For the CDR3, the DNA is TGTGCCAGCAGCCTACTTCGAACAGGGGGCACTGAAGCTTTCTTT.

The CDR3 loop is CASSLGGGGGNYGYTF. The CDR3 nucleotides read TGTGCCAGCAGCTTAGGAGGGGGCGGAGGTAACTATGGCTACACCTTC. This chain links TRBV5-6 with TRBJ1-2, with TRBD1 identical over 7 bases. CDR3 length: 16 amino acids. The germline gives CDR1 SGHDT, CDR2 YYEEEE. V trimming: 2 bases; J trimming: 1 base; junction bases outside the gene matches: 8.

The genes are TRBV4-1 and TRBJ2-5; D is possibly TRBD2 (5 bases). Germline assignment: CDR1 MGHRA and CDR2 YSYEKL. V dropped 1 base and J dropped 4 bases, with 13 bases sitting between them. This CDR3 has 15 residues. The CDR3 loop reads CASSQGSVIGETQYF. The CDR3 coding sequence is TGCGCCAGCAGCCAAGGTAGCGTTATAGGAGAGACCCAGTACTTC.

This sequence joins TRBV2 and TRBJ1-2; tentatively, D is TRBD1 (6 bases). V was shortened by 6 bases and J by 4 bases, with 21 bases between the two germline ends. CDR3 length equals 16 residues. In germline, CDR1 is SNHLY, CDR2 FYNNEI. CDR3 amino acids: CASRIGVGQGGYGYTF. Written as DNA, the CDR3 is TGTGCCAGCAGGATAGGGGTGGGTCAAGGGGGCTATGGCTACACCTTC.

DNA of the CDR3: TGTGCCAGTAGTATCGGAGGGGCAGACTATGGCTACACCTTC. Protein: CASSIGGADYGYTF. The genes are TRBV19 and TRBJ1-2; possible D gene TRBD1, 5 bases. The germline CDR1 and CDR2 sequences are LNHDA and SQIVND (reference sequence). The CDR3 extends over 14 amino acids. With 3 bases removed from V and 3 bases from J, the gap between germline ends came to 11 bases.

The rearrangement links TRBV3-1 (or the pseudogene TRBV3-2) to TRBJ1-2, with 11 nucleotides matching TRBD1. This CDR3 spans 15 amino acids. The germline V gene encodes CDR1 LGHDT and CDR2 YNNKEL (reference sequence). The V and J ends lost 1 base and 9 bases, in that order; junction bases with no gene match: 7. The CDR3 DNA sequence: TGTGCCAGCAGCCAAGTGGACAGGGGGCCTATAAGCTACACCTTC. This encodes CASSQVDRGPISYTF.

The chain is built from TRBV12-3 or TRBV12-4 and TRBJ1-4; no clear D. There are 13 residues in the CDR3. V lost 6 bases to trimming and J lost 8 bases, with 13 bases between them. CDR3: CASRKRLEEKLFF. CDR3 coding DNA: TGTGCCAGCAGGAAACGACTGGAGGAAAAACTGTTTTTT.

The rearrangement links TRBV18 to TRBJ1-3; a weak D match, TRBD1 (5 bases). CDR1 is KGHSH and CDR2 is LQKENI in the germline V gene. Trimming shortened V by 3 bases and J by 0 bases, and 18 bases separated the two germline ends. The CDR3 extends over 18 amino acids. The CDR3 protein is CASSPTTATQYSGNTIYF. In DNA, the CDR3 is TGTGCCAGCTCACCGACGACAGCTACCCAGTACTCTGGAAACACCATATATTTT.

The CDR3 DNA reads as TGCGCCAGCAGCCCCGGGGGGGGTAGGGATACGCAGTATTTT. Translation: CASSPGGGRDTQYF. J is TRBJ2-3 and V is TRBV5-1; 8 nucleotides agree with TRBD2. V was clipped by 4 bases and J by 6 bases; unmatched bases: 7. This CDR3 is 14 amino acids long. The germline V gene has CDR1 SGHRS and CDR2 YFSETQ.

CDR3 amino acids: CASSRTRNEQFF. The CDR3 DNA is TGTGCCAGCAGCCGGACAAGGAATGAGCAGTTCTTC. The chain carries TRBV11-3 and TRBJ2-1, with a weak D call TRBD1 (5 bases). The germline V gene encodes CDR1 SGHNT and CDR2 YENEEA. The V end lost 5 bases, the J end lost 7 bases, and 9 bases lay between the germline ends. The CDR3 loop spans 12 amino acids.

The V and J genes are TRBV6-6 and TRBJ2-3; 10 bases are shared with TRBD2. Germline V gene lookup returns CDR1 MNHNY and CDR2 SVGAGI (reference sequence). V trimming: 2 bases; J trimming: 6 bases; junction bases outside the gene matches: 5. CDR3 length equals 15 residues. CDR3 sequence (DNA): TGTGCCAGCAGTTACGGGAGCGGGGGGGCGGATACGCAGTATTTT. It yields the protein CASSYGSGGADTQYF.

This chain joins TRBV7-9 and TRBJ1-3; TRBD1 might be the D (6 bases). V lost 4 bases and J 1 base, leaving 11 bases between the germline ends. CDR3 size: 15 residues. The germline CDR1 and CDR2 sequences are SEHNR and FQNEAQ (reference sequence). As DNA, the CDR3 is TGTGCCAGCAGCTGGAAAGGACAGTCTGGAAACACCATATATTTT. Its protein product is CASSWKGQSGNTIYF.